The clone carrying this T cell receptor beta chain has a handful of counts. What it recognizes is unknown. The data were taken from a study of CD4 T cells in relation to SARS-CoV-2 and coronaviruses. Before the COVID-19 pandemic, during about 2011-2019, CD4+ T cells were taken from unexposed donors. Isolation of CD4+ T cells took place after nine to ten days in culture. The assay was immunoSEQ multiplex PCR, and TCRdb's table has in-frame clones only and misses some. The sample lists some 21,000 clones, 74% occurring once. The clonotype originates from a human donor in good health. Sequenced sample: CD4+ T cells from PBMCs, cultured in vitro.

The CDR3 reads CASSNLGVNEQFF. The CDR3 DNA reads TGTGCCAGTAGTAACTTAGGGGTCAATGAGCAGTTCTTC. The chain employs TRBV19 and TRBJ2-1, with D tentatively TRBD1 (5 bases). Germline V CDR1 and CDR2: LNHDA, SQIVND (reference sequence). The V end was cut by 4 bases, the J end by 6 bases, with 10 bases between. CDR3 size: 13 residues. Full variable domain (missing parts from reference TRBV19 and TRBJ2-1): DGGITQSPKYLFRKEGQNVTLSCEQNLNHDAMYWYRQDPGQGLRLIYYSQIVNDFQKGDIAEGYSVSREKKESFPLTVTSAQKNPTAFYLCASSNLGVNEQFFGPGTRLTVL.